This TCR beta chain appears in the sequencing data of a study of blood T cell repertoires in COVID-19. The protocol was immunoSEQ multiplex PCR, while the TCRdb copy is restricted to in-frame clones and leaves out a portion. The sample records around 100,000 clones, roughly 81% being singletons. The CDR3 has 15 amino acids. In germline, CDR1 is MDHEN, CDR2 SYDVKM. V lost 6 bases to trimming and J lost 4 bases, with 18 bases between them. The TCR originated in a human donor in a cohort sampled during active COVID-19. Sequenced: peripheral blood. V usage is TRBV28 and J usage is TRBJ1-2, with D possibly TRBD1 on 6 matching bases. CDR3: CASRTTGGALYGYTF. Here the CDR3 DNA reads TGTGCCAGCAGGACCACGGGGGGGGCACTCTATGGCTACACCTTC.